This TCR beta chain derives from a study of T cell responses to AZD1222 COVID-19 vaccine. As for the study in general: Pooling covered second doses at about 4 or about 12 weeks. Study-wide results and caveats: The sample set comprised mostly white British donors with more females, and clonal diversity was possibly underestimated. Spike-specific TCR breadth and depth rose after two AZD1222 doses. Of spike-specific TCRs, nearly half reportedly target regions left unmutated in variants.

This CDR3 has 15 amino acids. Germline V lookup: CDR1 MNHEY, CDR2 SVGEGT. Trimming left V 4 bases short and J 7 bases short, with 19 bases between. The method was immunoSEQ multiplex PCR; TCRdb's version includes in-frame clones alone and lacks a portion of them. This table holds about 82,000 clones, 85% to 95% found once. With respect to this clone: Its cognate antigen is unknown.

This rearrangement joins TRBV6-2 or TRBV6-3 to TRBJ1-1, with D perhaps TRBD1 (5 bases). Sequenced here: peripheral blood, sampled on day 0 of AZD1222 vaccination. The clonotype was recovered from an adult in good health. CDR3 region: CASSFLSRIGGEAFF. The CDR3 nucleotides read TGTGCCAGCAGTTTCCTCTCACGGATTGGGGGTGAAGCTTTCTTT.